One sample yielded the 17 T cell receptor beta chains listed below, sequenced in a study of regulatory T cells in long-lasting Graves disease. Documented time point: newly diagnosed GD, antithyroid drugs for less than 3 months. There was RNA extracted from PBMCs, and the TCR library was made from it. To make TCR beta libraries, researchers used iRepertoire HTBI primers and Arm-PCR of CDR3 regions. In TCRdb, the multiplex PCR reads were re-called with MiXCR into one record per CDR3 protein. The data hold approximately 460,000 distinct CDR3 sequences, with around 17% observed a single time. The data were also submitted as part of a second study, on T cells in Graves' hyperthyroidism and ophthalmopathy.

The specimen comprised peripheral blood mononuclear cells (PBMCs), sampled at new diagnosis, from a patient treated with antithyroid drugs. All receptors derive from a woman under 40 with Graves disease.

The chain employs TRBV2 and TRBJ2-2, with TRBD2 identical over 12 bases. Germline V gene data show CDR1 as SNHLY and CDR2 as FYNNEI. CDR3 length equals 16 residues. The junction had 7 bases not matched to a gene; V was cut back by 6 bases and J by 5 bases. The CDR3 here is CASRLAGGPRTGELFF. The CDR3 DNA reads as TGTGCCAGCAGGCTAGCGGGAGGGCCGCGGACCGGGGAGCTGTTTTTT. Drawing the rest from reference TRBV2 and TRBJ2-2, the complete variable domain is EPEVTQTPSHQVTQMGQEVILRCVPISNHLYFYWYRQILGQKVEFLVSFYNNEISEKSEIFDDQFSVERPDGSNFTLKIRSTKLEDSAMYFCASRLAGGPRTGELFFGEGSRLTVL.

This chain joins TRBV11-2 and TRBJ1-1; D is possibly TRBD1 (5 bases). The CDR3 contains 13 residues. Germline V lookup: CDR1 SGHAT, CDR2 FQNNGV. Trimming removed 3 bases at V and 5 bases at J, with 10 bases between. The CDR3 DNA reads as TGTGCCAGCAGCTTTGGGACGTGGACTGAAGCTTTCTTT. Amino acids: CASSFGTWTEAFF.

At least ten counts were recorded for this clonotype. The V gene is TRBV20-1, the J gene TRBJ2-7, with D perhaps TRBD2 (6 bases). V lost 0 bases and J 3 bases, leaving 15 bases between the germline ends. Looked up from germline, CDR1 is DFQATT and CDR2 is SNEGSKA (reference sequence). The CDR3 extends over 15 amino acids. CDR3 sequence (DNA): TGCAGTGCTAGAGATTGGCGGGGTACCGGCTACGAGCAGTACTTC. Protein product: CSARDWRGTGYEQYF.

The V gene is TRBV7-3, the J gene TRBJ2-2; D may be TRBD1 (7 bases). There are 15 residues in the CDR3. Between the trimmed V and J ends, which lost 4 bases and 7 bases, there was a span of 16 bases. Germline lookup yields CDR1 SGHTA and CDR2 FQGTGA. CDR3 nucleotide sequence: TGTGCCAGCAGCTCGACAGGGACTGGGGGCGGGGAGCTGTTTTTT. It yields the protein CASSSTGTGGGELFF. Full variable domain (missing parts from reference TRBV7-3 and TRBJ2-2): GAGVSQTPSNKVTEKGKYVELRCDPISGHTALYWYRQSLGQGPEFLIYFQGTGAADDSGLPNDRFFAVRPEGSVSTLKIQRTERGDSAVYLCASSSTGTGGGELFFGEGSRLTVL.

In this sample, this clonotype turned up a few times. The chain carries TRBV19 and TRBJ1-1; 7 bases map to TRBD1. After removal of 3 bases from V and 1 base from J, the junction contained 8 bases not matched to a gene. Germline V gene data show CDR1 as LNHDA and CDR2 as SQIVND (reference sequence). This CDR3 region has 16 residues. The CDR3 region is CASSIHRGARNTEAFF. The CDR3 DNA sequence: TGTGCCAGTAGTATCCACAGGGGCGCTCGGAACACTGAAGCTTTCTTT. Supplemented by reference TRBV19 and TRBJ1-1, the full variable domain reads DGGITQSPKYLFRKEGQNVTLSCEQNLNHDAMYWYRQDPGQGLRLIYYSQIVNDFQKGDIAEGYSVSREKKESFPLTVTSAQKNPTAFYLCASSIHRGARNTEAFFGQGTRLTVV.

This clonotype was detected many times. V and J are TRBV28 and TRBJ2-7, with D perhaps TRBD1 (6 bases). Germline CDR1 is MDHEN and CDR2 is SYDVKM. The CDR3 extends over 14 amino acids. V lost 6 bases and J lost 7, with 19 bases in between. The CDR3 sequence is CASSSLTGSWEQYF. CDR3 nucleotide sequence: TGTGCCAGCAGCTCCCTTACAGGGTCCTGGGAGCAGTACTTC.

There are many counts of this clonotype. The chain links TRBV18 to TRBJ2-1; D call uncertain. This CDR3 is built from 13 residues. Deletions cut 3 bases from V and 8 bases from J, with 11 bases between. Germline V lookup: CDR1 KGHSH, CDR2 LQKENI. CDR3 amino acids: CASSPLSLDEQFF. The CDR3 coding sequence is TGTGCCAGCTCACCGCTTTCCTTGGATGAGCAGTTCTTC.

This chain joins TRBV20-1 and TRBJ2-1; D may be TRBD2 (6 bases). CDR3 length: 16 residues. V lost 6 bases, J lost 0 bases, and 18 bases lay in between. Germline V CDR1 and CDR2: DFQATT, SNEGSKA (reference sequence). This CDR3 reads CSATRIQGYSYNEQFF. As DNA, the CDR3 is TGCAGTGCGACTAGGATCCAGGGCTACTCCTACAATGAGCAGTTCTTC.

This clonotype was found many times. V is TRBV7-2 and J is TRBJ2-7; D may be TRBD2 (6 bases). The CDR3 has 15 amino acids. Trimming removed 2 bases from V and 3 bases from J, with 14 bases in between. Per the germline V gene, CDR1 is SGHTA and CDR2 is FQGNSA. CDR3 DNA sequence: TGTGCCAGCAGCTTATCTCTAGCGAGTAACTACGAGCAGTACTTC. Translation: CASSLSLASNYEQYF.

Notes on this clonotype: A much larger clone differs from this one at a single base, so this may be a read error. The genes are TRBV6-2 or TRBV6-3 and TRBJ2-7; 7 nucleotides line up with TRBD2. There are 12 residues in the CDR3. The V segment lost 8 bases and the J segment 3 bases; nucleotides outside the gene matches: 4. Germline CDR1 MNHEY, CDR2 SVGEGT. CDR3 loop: CASGDYGYEQYF. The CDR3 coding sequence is TGTGCCAGCGGGGACTACGGCTACGAGCAGTACTTC.

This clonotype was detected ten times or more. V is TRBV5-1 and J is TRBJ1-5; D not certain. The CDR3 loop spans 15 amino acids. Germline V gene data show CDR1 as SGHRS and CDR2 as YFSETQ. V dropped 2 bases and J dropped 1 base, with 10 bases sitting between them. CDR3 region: CASSFGGASNQPQHF. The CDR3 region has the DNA TGCGCCAGCAGCTTTGGAGGCGCCAGCAATCAGCCCCAGCATTTT. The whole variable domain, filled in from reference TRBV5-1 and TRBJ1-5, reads KAGVTQTPRYLIKTRGQQVTLSCSPISGHRSVSWYQQTPGQGLQFLFEYFSETQRNKGNFPGRFSGRQFSNSRSEMNVSTLELGDSALYLCASSFGGASNQPQHFGDGTRLSIL.

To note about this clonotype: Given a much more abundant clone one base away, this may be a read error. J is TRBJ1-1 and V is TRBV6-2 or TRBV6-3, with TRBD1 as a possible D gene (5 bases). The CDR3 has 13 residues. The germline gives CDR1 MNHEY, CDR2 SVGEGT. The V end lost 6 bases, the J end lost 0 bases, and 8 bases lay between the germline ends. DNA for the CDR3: TGTGCCAGCAGGGCGACAGTGAACACTGAAGCTTTCTTT. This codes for CASRATVNTEAFF.

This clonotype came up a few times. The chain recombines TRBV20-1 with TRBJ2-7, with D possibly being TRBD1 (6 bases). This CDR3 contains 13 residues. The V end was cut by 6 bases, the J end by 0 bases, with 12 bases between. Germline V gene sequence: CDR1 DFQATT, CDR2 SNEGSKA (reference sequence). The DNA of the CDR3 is TGCAGTGCCGTGGGGGCGTTCTCCTACGAGCAGTACTTC. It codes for CSAVGAFSYEQYF.

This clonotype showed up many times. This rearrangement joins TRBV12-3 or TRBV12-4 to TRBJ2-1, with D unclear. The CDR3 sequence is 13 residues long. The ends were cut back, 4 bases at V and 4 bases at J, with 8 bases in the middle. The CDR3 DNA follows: TGTGCCAGCAGTTCGGACGGGTACAATGAGCAGTTCTTC. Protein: CASSSDGYNEQFF.

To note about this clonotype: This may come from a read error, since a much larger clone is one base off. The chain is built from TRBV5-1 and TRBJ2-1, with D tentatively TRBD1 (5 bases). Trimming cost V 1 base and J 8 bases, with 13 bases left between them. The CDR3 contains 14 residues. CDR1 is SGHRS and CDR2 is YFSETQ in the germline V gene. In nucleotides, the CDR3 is TGCGCCAGCAGCTTGCCCCTTAGGGGCCATGAGCAGTTCTTC. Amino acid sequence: CASSLPLRGHEQFF. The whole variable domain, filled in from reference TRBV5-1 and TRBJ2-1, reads KAGVTQTPRYLIKTRGQQVTLSCSPISGHRSVSWYQQTPGQGLQFLFEYFSETQRNKGNFPGRFSGRQFSNSRSEMNVSTLELGDSALYLCASSLPLRGHEQFFGPGTRLTVL.

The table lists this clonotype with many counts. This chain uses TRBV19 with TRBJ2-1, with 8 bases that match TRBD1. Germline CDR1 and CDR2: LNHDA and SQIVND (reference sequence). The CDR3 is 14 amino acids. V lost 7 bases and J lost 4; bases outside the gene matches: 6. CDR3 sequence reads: CASKETGVYNEQFF. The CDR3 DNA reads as TGTGCCAGTAAGGAGACAGGGGTATACAATGAGCAGTTCTTC.

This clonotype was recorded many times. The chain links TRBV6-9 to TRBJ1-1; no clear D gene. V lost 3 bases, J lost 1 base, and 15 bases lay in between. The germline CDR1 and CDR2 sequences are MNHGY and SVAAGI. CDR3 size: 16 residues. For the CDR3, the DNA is TGTGCCAGCAGTTACCCAGTCACGGCGGGGAACACTGAAGCTTTCTTT. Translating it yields CASSYPVTAGNTEAFF.